The T cell receptor beta chain described here comes from a study of cytomegalovirus exposure and HLA in healthy donors. The CDR3 sequence is 15 residues long. Germline V gene lookup returns CDR1 KGHSH and CDR2 LQKENI. Losses at the gene ends were 2 bases for V and 7 bases for J; bases not matched to a gene: 9. PCR was performed using 60 Vbeta and 13 Jbeta primers. Sequencing used immunoSEQ multiplex PCR; TCRdb keeps in-frame clones, though not all of them. The data contain approximately 150,000 clones, about three quarters of them seen just once; the ten biggest clones take up about 10%. Sequencing used PBMCs. The receptor's source is a man younger than 45 in good health and CMV-seropositive. This sequence joins TRBV18 and TRBJ2-7; 9 bases are shared with TRBD1. In DNA form, the CDR3 reads TGTGCCAGCTCACCAAATACAGGGGGCTCGCGGGAGCAGTACTTC. It translates to CASSPNTGGSREQYF.